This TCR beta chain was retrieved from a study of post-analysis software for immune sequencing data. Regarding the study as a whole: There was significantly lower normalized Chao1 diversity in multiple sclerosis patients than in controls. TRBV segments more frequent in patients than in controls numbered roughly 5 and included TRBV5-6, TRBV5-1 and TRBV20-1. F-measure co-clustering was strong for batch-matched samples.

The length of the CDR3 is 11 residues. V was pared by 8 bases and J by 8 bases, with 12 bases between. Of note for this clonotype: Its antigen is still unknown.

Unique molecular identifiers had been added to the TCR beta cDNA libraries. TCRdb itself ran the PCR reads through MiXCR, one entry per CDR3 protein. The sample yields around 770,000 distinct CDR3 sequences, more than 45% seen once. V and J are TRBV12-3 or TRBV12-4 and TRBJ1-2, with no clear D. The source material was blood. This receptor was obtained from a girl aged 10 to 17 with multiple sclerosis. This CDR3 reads CASGRKGGYTF. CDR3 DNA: TGTGCCAGCGGGAGAAAGGGCGGCTACACCTTC.